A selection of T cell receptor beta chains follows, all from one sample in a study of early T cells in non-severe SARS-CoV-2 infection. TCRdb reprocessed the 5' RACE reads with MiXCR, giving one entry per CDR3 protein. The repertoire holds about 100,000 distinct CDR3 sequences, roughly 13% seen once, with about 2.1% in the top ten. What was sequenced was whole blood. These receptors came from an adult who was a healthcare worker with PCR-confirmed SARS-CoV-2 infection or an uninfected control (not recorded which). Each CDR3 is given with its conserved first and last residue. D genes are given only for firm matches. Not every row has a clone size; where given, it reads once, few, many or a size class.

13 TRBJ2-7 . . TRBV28 TGTGCCAGCAGTTCCGGCGGTAACTACGAGCAGTACTTC CASSSGGNYEQYF
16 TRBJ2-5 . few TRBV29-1 TGCAGCGTTCAGGACACTAGACAGCCCCCCAGAGAGACCCAGTACTTC CSVQDTRQPPRETQYF
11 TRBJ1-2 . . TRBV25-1 TGTGCCAGCAGTCCAGGGTACGGCTACACCTTC CASSPGYGYTF
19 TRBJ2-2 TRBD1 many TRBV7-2 TGTGCCAGCAGCTTGTTCGGAAGTACAGGGGACGGGTGGACCGGGGAGCTGTTTTTT CASSLFGSTGDGWTGELFF
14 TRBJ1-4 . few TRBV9 TGTGCCAGCAGCGTAGGACCGGGGAAAGAAAAACTGTTTTTT CASSVGPGKEKLFF
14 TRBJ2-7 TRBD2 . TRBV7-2 TGTGCCAGCAGCTCTAGCGGGGGCTACTACGAGCAGTACTTC CASSSSGGYYEQYF
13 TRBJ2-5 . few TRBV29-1 TGCAGCGTTGAGGCCAGGGCCCAAGAGACCCAGTACTTC CSVEARAQETQYF
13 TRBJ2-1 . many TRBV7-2 TGTGCCAGCAGCTTGGGTCCTTACAATGAGCAGTTCTTC CASSLGPYNEQFF
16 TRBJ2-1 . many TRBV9 TGTGCCAGCAGCGTAGGTGGATCTAGGATATACAATGAGCAGTTCTTC CASSVGGSRIYNEQFF
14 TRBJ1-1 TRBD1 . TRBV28 TGTGCCAGCAGTCCGACAGGGCGGTACACTGAAGCTTTCTTT CASSPTGRYTEAFF
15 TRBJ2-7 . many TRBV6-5 TGTGCCAGCAGTCCTACCCCAGGAGTCATCTACGAGCAGTACTTC CASSPTPGVIYEQYF
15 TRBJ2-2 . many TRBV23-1 TGCGCCAGCCGCCCCGCGGCAGGGAACACCGGGGAGCTGTTTTTT CASRPAAGNTGELFF
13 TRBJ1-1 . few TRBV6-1 TGTGCCAGCAGTGAACACAGAACTACTGAAGCTTTCTTT CASSEHRTTEAFF
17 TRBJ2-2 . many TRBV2 TGTGCCAGCAGCGGGACCCAAGAAGTTTGGAGGACCGGGGAGCTGTTTTTT CASSGTQEVWRTGELFF
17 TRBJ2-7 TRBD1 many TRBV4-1 TGCGCCAGCAGCCACGTTAGGTCCGGGACAGGGACCTACGAGCAGTACTTC CASSHVRSGTGTYEQYF
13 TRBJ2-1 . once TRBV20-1 TGCAGTGCCCCCCCCAGGGGGGGCAATGAGCAGTTCTTC CSAPPRGGNEQFF
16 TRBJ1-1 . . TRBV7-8 TGTGCCAGCAGCTCCCTCCCAGGCAGATCTGACACTGAAGCTTTCTTT CASSSLPGRSDTEAFF
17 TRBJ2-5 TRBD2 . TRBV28 TGTGCCAGCAGTTATCCCCTGCGGGGGGGGCCAAAAGAGACCCAGTACTTC CASSYPLRGGPKETQYF
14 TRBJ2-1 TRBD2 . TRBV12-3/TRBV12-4 TGTGCCAGCAGTTTGTCCGGCGGGGGAGTTGAGCAGTTCTTC CASSLSGGGVEQFF
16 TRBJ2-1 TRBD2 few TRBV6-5 TGTGCCAGCACCCCACTAGCGGGGGGGCCTCTCAATGAGCAGTTCTTC CASTPLAGGPLNEQFF
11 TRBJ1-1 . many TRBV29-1 TGCAGCGTTGAGTATAAAACTGAAGCTTTCTTT CSVEYKTEAFF
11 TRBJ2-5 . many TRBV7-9 TGTGCCAGCAGCCTCCTGGAGGTCCAGTACTTC CASSLLEVQYF
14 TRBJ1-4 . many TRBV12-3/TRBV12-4 TGTGCCAGCAGTTACCAGGGTCGTGGGGAAAAACTGTTTTTT CASSYQGRGEKLFF
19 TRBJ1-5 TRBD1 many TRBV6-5 TGTGCCAGCAGTTACTCCGGCGACAGGGGGACGGTGGGGGATCAGCCCCAGCATTTT CASSYSGDRGTVGDQPQHF
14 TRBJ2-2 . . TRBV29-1 TGCAGCGTTGCCGGCGGACCGAACACCGGGGAGCTGTTTTTT CSVAGGPNTGELFF
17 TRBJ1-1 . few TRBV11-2 TGTGCCAGCAGCCCGACGTCGCCGGGGTCTTCAAACACTGAAGCTTTCTTT CASSPTSPGSSNTEAFF
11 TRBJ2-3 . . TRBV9 TGTGCCAGCAGGGGGGGAGATACGCAGTATTTT CASRGGDTQYF
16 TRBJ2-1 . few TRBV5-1 TGCGCCAGCAGCCCCAGGGTGGCCAGTAGAGACAATGAGCAGTTCTTC CASSPRVASRDNEQFF
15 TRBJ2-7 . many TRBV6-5 TGTGCCAGCAGTTACCGGGGGACACCGACCTACGAGCAGTACTTC CASSYRGTPTYEQYF
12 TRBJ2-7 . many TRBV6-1 TGTGCCAGCCGCCGGGCCGTTGGTGAGCAGTACTTC CASRRAVGEQYF
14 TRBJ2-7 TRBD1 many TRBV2 TGTGCCAGCAGTGTGGGACAGGGGTACCACGAGCAGTACTTC CASSVGQGYHEQYF